A single sample gave rise to the 9 T cell receptor beta chains below, sequenced in a study of blood T cell repertoires in COVID-19. Generated by immunoSEQ multiplex PCR, the TCRdb table keeps only in-frame clones and is missing some. Of about 51,000 clones listed, approximately 89% are singletons. The sequencing input was peripheral blood. Every receptor here comes from a man aged 50 to 59 with acute or convalescent COVID-19.

The genes are TRBV24-1 and TRBJ2-1; TRBD1 aligns across 7 bases. CDR1 and CDR2 (germline): KGHDR, SFDVKD. This CDR3 spans 14 amino acids. The J segment lost 10 bases and the V segment lost 3 bases, leaving 8 bases of the junction unmatched. In nucleotides, the CDR3 is TGTGCCACCAGTGATCCCCCAGGGGGAAGAGAGCAGTTCTTC. Encoded protein: CATSDPPGGREQFF.

About this clone: The sample carries other DNA sequences with the same CDR3. This chain joins TRBV3-1 (or the pseudogene TRBV3-2) and TRBJ2-2, with 13 bases that match TRBD2. V lost 4 bases to trimming and J lost 5 bases; unmatched junction nucleotides: 1. This CDR3 spans 15 amino acids. Germline V gives CDR1 LGHDT, CDR2 YNNKEL (reference sequence). The CDR3 DNA reads as TGTGCCAGCAGCCGGACTAGCGGGGGAACCGGGGAGCTGTTTTTT. Translation: CASSRTSGGTGELFF.

The rearrangement links TRBV7-3 to TRBJ2-1; possible D gene TRBD2, 7 bases. V was shortened by 4 bases and J by 8 bases, with 21 bases between the two germline ends. The CDR3 consists of 16 residues. Germline lookup yields CDR1 SGHTA and CDR2 FQGTGA. CDR3 region: CASSSNPRGAGDEQFF. CDR3 in DNA: TGTGCCAGCAGCTCAAATCCCCGGGGGGCCGGTGATGAGCAGTTCTTC.

The chain employs TRBV24-1 and TRBJ2-1; D possibly corresponds to TRBD1 (6 bases). The V end lost 3 bases, the J end lost 7 bases, and 21 bases lay between the germline ends. The CDR3 consists of 17 residues. From germline, CDR1 is KGHDR and CDR2 SFDVKD. The CDR3 DNA sequence: TGTGCCACCAGTGATCCCCTTCAGGGGCGATCAAAGAATGAGCAGTTCTTC. This codes for CATSDPLQGRSKNEQFF.

This chain links TRBV19 with TRBJ2-5, with 7 positions matching TRBD1. Germline CDR1 reads LNHDA; CDR2 reads SQIVND (reference sequence). Trimming cost V 5 bases and J 4 bases; bases outside gene matches: 13. There are 16 residues in the CDR3. CDR3 region: CASSFSLGQDIETQYF. The CDR3 DNA is TGTGCCAGTAGTTTCTCACTCGGACAGGACATAGAGACCCAGTACTTC.

In this sample, this clone turned up once. This chain links TRBV5-1 with TRBJ1-4, with 7 bases matching TRBD1. V was clipped by 4 bases and J by 7 bases; unmatched bases: 7. This CDR3 contains 14 residues. From germline, CDR1 is SGHRS and CDR2 YFSETQ. CDR3 sequence: CASSMGQLTEKLFF. DNA for the CDR3: TGCGCCAGCAGCATGGGACAGCTTACTGAAAAACTGTTTTTT.

The V gene is TRBV5-1, the J gene TRBJ2-3; perhaps TRBD2 as D (6 bases). The length of the CDR3 is 13 residues. Germline V gives CDR1 SGHRS, CDR2 YFSETQ. V dropped 7 bases and J dropped 6 bases, with 15 bases sitting between them. As DNA, the CDR3 is TGCGCCAGCTCGGTGGGACTGAGCGATACGCAGTATTTT. Its protein product is CASSVGLSDTQYF. Full variable domain (remainder filled in from reference TRBV5-1 and TRBJ2-3): KAGVTQTPRYLIKTRGQQVTLSCSPISGHRSVSWYQQTPGQGLQFLFEYFSETQRNKGNFPGRFSGRQFSNSRSEMNVSTLELGDSALYLCASSVGLSDTQYFGPGTRLTVL.

The chain combines TRBV28 with TRBJ2-7; TRBD2 agrees at 13 bases. The CDR3 is made up of 15 amino acids. The V gene's germline CDR1 is MDHEN and CDR2 SYDVKM. The V segment lost 4 bases and the J segment 2 bases; nucleotides outside the gene matches: 2. CDR3 sequence reads: CASSSGTSGAYEQYF. The CDR3 DNA sequence: TGTGCCAGCAGTTCCGGGACTAGCGGGGCCTACGAGCAGTACTTC.

The V and J genes are TRBV7-6 and TRBJ2-3; TRBD2 is a possible D gene (6 bases). Trimming cost V 5 bases and J 1 base, with 7 bases left between them. Germline assignment: CDR1 SGHVS and CDR2 FNYEAQ. This CDR3 is built from 13 residues. This CDR3 reads CASSRGGTDTQYF. The CDR3 region has the DNA TGTGCCAGCAGCCGCGGGGGCACAGATACGCAGTATTTT.